The rows below give T cell receptor beta chains drawn from one sample of a study of post-analysis software for immune sequencing data. Each CDR3 protein gets one entry after TCRdb re-called the PCR reads with MiXCR. The sample has over 250,000 distinct CDR3 sequences, 30% to 45% seen once. Source material: blood. All receptors derive from a girl aged 10 to 17 with multiple sclerosis. The CDR3 runs from the conserved cysteine through the conserved F or W. The order of the fields is D gene, V gene, clone size, CDR3 length, J gene, CDR3 DNA, CDR3 protein. A D gene is named only where the DNA matches it firmly. Not every row has a clone size; where given, it reads once, few, many or a size class.

D gene: NA; V gene: TRBV6-4; clone size: many; CDR3 length: 16; J gene: TRBJ1-1; CDR3 DNA: TGTGCCAGCAGTGACTCCTACAGGCGGGCGAACACTGAAGCTTTCTTT; CDR3 protein: CASSDSYRRANTEAFF
D gene: NA; V gene: TRBV29-1; clone size: NA; CDR3 length: 11; J gene: TRBJ2-7; CDR3 DNA: TGCAGCGGGAATCACGGAGGCGAGCAGTACTTC; CDR3 protein: CSGNHGGEQYF
D gene: TRBD2; V gene: TRBV2; clone size: many; CDR3 length: 16; J gene: TRBJ2-5; CDR3 DNA: TGTGCCAGCAGTGGGTCCCGGGAGGGCCTCCAAGAGACCCAGTACTTC; CDR3 protein: CASSGSREGLQETQYF
D gene: TRBD1; V gene: TRBV30; clone size: few; CDR3 length: 11; J gene: TRBJ1-2; CDR3 DNA: TGTGCCTGGGACAGGGTGGGTGGCTACACCTTC; CDR3 protein: CAWDRVGGYTF
D gene: NA; V gene: TRBV12-3/TRBV12-4; clone size: few; CDR3 length: 15; J gene: TRBJ2-3; CDR3 DNA: TGTGCCAGCAGTTTACTAGGGGGGGGCACAGATACGCAGTATTTT; CDR3 protein: CASSLLGGGTDTQYF
D gene: NA; V gene: TRBV5-1; clone size: NA; CDR3 length: 18; J gene: TRBJ2-4; CDR3 DNA: TGCGCCAGCCGGGAGGCAGGGACCAGGGGGACAGCCAAAAACATTCAGTACTTC; CDR3 protein: CASREAGTRGTAKNIQYF
D gene: NA; V gene: TRBV9; clone size: NA; CDR3 length: 15; J gene: TRBJ2-7; CDR3 DNA: TGTGCCAGCAGCTCGGGAGAGGGCTTATACAATGAGCAGTACTTC; CDR3 protein: CASSSGEGLYNEQYF
D gene: TRBD1; V gene: TRBV28; clone size: many; CDR3 length: 15; J gene: TRBJ1-2; CDR3 DNA: TGTGCCAGCAGTTTAGTTACGACAGGGGGGAATGGCTACACCTTC; CDR3 protein: CASSLVTTGGNGYTF
D gene: NA; V gene: TRBV28; clone size: NA; CDR3 length: 15; J gene: TRBJ1-3; CDR3 DNA: TGTGCCAGCAGCCCACTCCAGGGGTCTGGAAACACCATATATTTT; CDR3 protein: CASSPLQGSGNTIYF
D gene: TRBD2; V gene: TRBV5-1; clone size: many; CDR3 length: 19; J gene: TRBJ2-6; CDR3 DNA: TGCGCCAGCAGCTTGAGCTCACTCGGGGGGTCTAATGGGGCCAACGTCCTGACTTTC; CDR3 protein: CASSLSSLGGSNGANVLTF
D gene: NA; V gene: TRBV20-1; clone size: many; CDR3 length: 15; J gene: TRBJ2-3; CDR3 DNA: TGCAGTGCTCCGAGCGTGGGAGCAAGCACAGATACGCAGTATTTT; CDR3 protein: CSAPSVGASTDTQYF
D gene: NA; V gene: TRBV2; clone size: NA; CDR3 length: 10; J gene: TRBJ2-1; CDR3 DNA: TGTGCCAGCAGTGGCCGGGAGCAGTTCTTC; CDR3 protein: CASSGREQFF
D gene: NA; V gene: TRBV3-1; clone size: many; CDR3 length: 14; J gene: TRBJ2-1; CDR3 DNA: TGTGCCAGCAGCCAAGATACGAAAGGGAATGAGCAGTTCTTC; CDR3 protein: CASSQDTKGNEQFF